The present T cell receptor beta chain was sequenced within a study of shared clonotypes between healthy human individuals. Germline lookup yields CDR1 LNHDA and CDR2 SQIVND (reference sequence). The CDR3 covers 14 residues. Trimming removed 0 bases from V and 8 bases from J, with 10 bases in between. The naive CD8 subset, CD45RO-negative cells positively selected for CCR7, excluded terminally differentiated effector memory CD45RA+ cells. Free of recent acute infections or vaccinations, the donors were healthy HIV-negative adults. This table comes from immunoSEQ multiplex PCR, and its TCRdb copy is limited to in-frame clones, with some not included. This sample yields 2 million to 2.5 million clones, of which roughly 95% are seen a single time; roughly 1.1% belongs to the top ten. Regarding this clone: Antigen: not known.

Study-wide results and limits: Estimated clonotype richness was generally higher in naive than memory subsets. Among four donors, approximately 4.6% of naive CD4 clonotypes were found in common.

The gene calls are TRBV19 and TRBJ2-2; D gene unclear. The sequencing input was naive CD8+ T cells sorted from blood. This TCR derives from a man aged 18 to 29 in good health. The CDR3 coding sequence is TGTGCCAGTAGTATAGATGAGGCTTTTGGGGAGCTGTTTTTT. Residues: CASSIDEAFGELFF.